This T cell receptor (beta chain) comes out of a study of post-analysis software for immune sequencing data. Notes on the study in general: Versus controls, multiple sclerosis patients showed significantly lower diversity (normalized Chao1). Five TRBV segments appeared more often in patients than in controls, and TRBV5-6, TRBV5-1 and TRBV20-1 were among these.

Ten or more counts support this clonotype. Its antigen is not identified. Carried by the TCR beta cDNA libraries were unique molecular identifiers. TCRdb redid the calling of the PCR reads with MiXCR, one entry per CDR3 protein. The sample contains over 700,000 distinct CDR3 sequences, around 27% of which appear only once. Per the germline V gene, CDR1 is DFQATT and CDR2 is SNEGSKA (reference sequence). The CDR3 extends over 13 amino acids. V was pared by 3 bases and J by 6 bases, with 2 bases of the junction left unmatched. Sequenced material: blood. This chain connects TRBV20-1 to TRBJ2-3, with TRBD2 matching over 11 bases. This TCR was sampled from a girl under 18 with multiple sclerosis. The DNA for the CDR3 is TGCAGTGCTAGGACTAGCGGGACTGATACGCAGTATTTT. Residues: CSARTSGTDTQYF.